A selection of T cell receptor beta chains follows, all from one sample in a study of early T cells in non-severe SARS-CoV-2 infection. TCRdb used MiXCR to reprocess the 5' RACE reads, holding one entry per CDR3 protein. The profile shows under 60,000 distinct CDR3 sequences, approximately 8.4% of them singletons. Sequencing was carried out using whole blood. The receptors shown here come from an adult who was a healthcare worker with PCR-confirmed SARS-CoV-2 infection or an uninfected control (not recorded which). CDR3s include the opening cysteine and the closing phenylalanine or tryptophan. Each record gives: D gene, V gene, J gene, clone size, CDR3 DNA, CDR3 protein. D genes are given only for firm matches. A row's size may be missing; if present it is once, few, many or a size class.

d_gene: NA
v_gene: TRBV20-1
j_gene: TRBJ1-5
abundance: many
CDR3nt: TGCAGTGCAATAGGGGAGAACCAGCCCCAGCATTTT
CDR3aa: CSAIGENQPQHF

d_gene: NA
v_gene: TRBV7-8
j_gene: TRBJ1-1
abundance: few
CDR3nt: TGTGCCAGCAGCTTAAGTCAGAACACTGAAGCTTTCTTT
CDR3aa: CASSLSQNTEAFF

d_gene: NA
v_gene: TRBV11-2
j_gene: TRBJ2-7
abundance: NA
CDR3nt: TGTGCCAGCAGCGGCCTGCGGCTACGGGAGCAGTACTTC
CDR3aa: CASSGLRLREQYF

d_gene: TRBD2
v_gene: TRBV5-6
j_gene: TRBJ2-7
abundance: many
CDR3nt: TGTGCCAGCAGCTCGGGGACTAGCGGACCCTACGAGCAGTACTTC
CDR3aa: CASSSGTSGPYEQYF

d_gene: NA
v_gene: TRBV5-1
j_gene: TRBJ1-1
abundance: few
CDR3nt: TGCGCCAGCAGCTTGCTAGGTGAAGCTTTCTTT
CDR3aa: CASSLLGEAFF

d_gene: TRBD2
v_gene: TRBV5-1
j_gene: TRBJ2-7
abundance: NA
CDR3nt: TGCGCCAGCAGCTTACGAACGGGGGGGCCTTTCTACGAGCAGTACTTC
CDR3aa: CASSLRTGGPFYEQYF

d_gene: TRBD1
v_gene: TRBV2
j_gene: TRBJ1-6
abundance: NA
CDR3nt: TGTGCCAGCAGAGCCTCGGCCGGGACAGCGGCCTCACCCCTCCACTTT
CDR3aa: CASRASAGTAASPLHF

d_gene: TRBD2
v_gene: TRBV6-6
j_gene: TRBJ2-3
abundance: few
CDR3nt: TGTGCCAGCAGTTACAGCGGGGGGGCTCGGAATACGCAGTATTTT
CDR3aa: CASSYSGGARNTQYF

d_gene: NA
v_gene: TRBV6-5
j_gene: TRBJ2-6
abundance: few
CDR3nt: TGTGCCAGCAGTTACTCAGTGGCCTCTGGGGCCAACGTCCTGACTTTC
CDR3aa: CASSYSVASGANVLTF

d_gene: TRBD2
v_gene: TRBV4-1
j_gene: TRBJ2-2
abundance: NA
CDR3nt: TGCGCCAGCAGCCAAGATGCGGGGGCGAACACCGGGGAGCTGTTTTTT
CDR3aa: CASSQDAGANTGELFF

d_gene: NA
v_gene: TRBV15
j_gene: TRBJ2-1
abundance: NA
CDR3nt: TGTGCCACCAGCATCCGGGATCCCGATGAGCAGTTCTTC
CDR3aa: CATSIRDPDEQFF

d_gene: NA
v_gene: TRBV2
j_gene: TRBJ1-4
abundance: few
CDR3nt: TGTGCCAGCAGCCTTGGGACGGTAAATGAAAAACTGTTTTTT
CDR3aa: CASSLGTVNEKLFF

d_gene: NA
v_gene: TRBV7-8
j_gene: TRBJ2-5
abundance: many
CDR3nt: TGTGCCAGCAGCCCTGGGGACCCATGGACCCAGTACTTC
CDR3aa: CASSPGDPWTQYF

d_gene: NA
v_gene: TRBV20-1
j_gene: TRBJ2-5
abundance: NA
CDR3nt: TGCAGTGCTAGCGTACAAGAGACCCAGTACTTC
CDR3aa: CSASVQETQYF

d_gene: TRBD2
v_gene: TRBV12-3/TRBV12-4
j_gene: TRBJ2-1
abundance: NA
CDR3nt: TGTGCCAGCAGTTTCGGCGGGGGGAGCTCCTACAATGAGCAGTTCTTC
CDR3aa: CASSFGGGSSYNEQFF

d_gene: NA
v_gene: TRBV20-1
j_gene: TRBJ2-3
abundance: NA
CDR3nt: TGCAGTGCACCGACTAGGGGCGATACGCAGTATTTT
CDR3aa: CSAPTRGDTQYF

d_gene: TRBD1
v_gene: TRBV19
j_gene: TRBJ2-2
abundance: few
CDR3nt: TGTGCCAGCGCGCAGGGGACAGTCACCGGGGAGCTGTTTTTT
CDR3aa: CASAQGTVTGELFF

d_gene: TRBD1
v_gene: TRBV11-2
j_gene: TRBJ2-7
abundance: many
CDR3nt: TGTGCCAGCAGCTTAAGAGGACAGGAACGGTACGAGCAGTACTTC
CDR3aa: CASSLRGQERYEQYF

d_gene: NA
v_gene: TRBV20-1
j_gene: TRBJ2-1
abundance: few
CDR3nt: TGCAGTGCTAGTACTTTTTCCGGGAATGAGCAGTTCTTC
CDR3aa: CSASTFSGNEQFF

d_gene: NA
v_gene: TRBV5-4
j_gene: TRBJ2-7
abundance: few
CDR3nt: TGTGCCAGCAGACCCGCCAGGAGTTTCATATACGAGCAGTACTTC
CDR3aa: CASRPARSFIYEQYF

d_gene: NA
v_gene: TRBV12-3/TRBV12-4
j_gene: TRBJ2-5
abundance: few
CDR3nt: TGTGCCAGCAGCCCCCACCGGCTGTGGGAGACCCAGTACTTC
CDR3aa: CASSPHRLWETQYF

d_gene: NA
v_gene: TRBV18
j_gene: TRBJ1-4
abundance: NA
CDR3nt: TGTGCCAGCTCACCTGAGGGGACCAATGAAAAACTGTTTTTT
CDR3aa: CASSPEGTNEKLFF

d_gene: TRBD2
v_gene: TRBV11-1
j_gene: TRBJ2-4
abundance: few
CDR3nt: TGTGCCAGCAGCTCTTCACGGGAGGGCATTCAGTACTTC
CDR3aa: CASSSSREGIQYF

d_gene: NA
v_gene: TRBV7-6
j_gene: TRBJ2-5
abundance: many
CDR3nt: TGTGCCAGCAGCCAATCCCCCGAGGGGACCCAGTACTTC
CDR3aa: CASSQSPEGTQYF

d_gene: NA
v_gene: TRBV12-3/TRBV12-4
j_gene: TRBJ1-3
abundance: few
CDR3nt: TGTGCCAGCAGTTTTGGGTCCCCGGCTGGGACTGGAAACACCATATATTTT
CDR3aa: CASSFGSPAGTGNTIYF

d_gene: TRBD2
v_gene: TRBV11-2
j_gene: TRBJ2-7
abundance: few
CDR3nt: TGTGCCAGCAGCTTAGCCAGCGGGAGGACCAACTACGAGCAGTACTTC
CDR3aa: CASSLASGRTNYEQYF

d_gene: NA
v_gene: TRBV18
j_gene: TRBJ2-5
abundance: NA
CDR3nt: TGTGCCAGCTCACCATCTCGAGAGACCCAGTACTTC
CDR3aa: CASSPSRETQYF

d_gene: NA
v_gene: TRBV10-1
j_gene: TRBJ2-4
abundance: NA
CDR3nt: TGCGCCAGCAGTGAGTCGACGATGAAAAACATTCAGTACTTC
CDR3aa: CASSESTMKNIQYF

d_gene: NA
v_gene: TRBV4-1
j_gene: TRBJ1-2
abundance: NA
CDR3nt: TGCGCCAGCAGCCAAGTTGCACGTAACTATGGCTACACCTTC
CDR3aa: CASSQVARNYGYTF

d_gene: NA
v_gene: TRBV2
j_gene: TRBJ2-2
abundance: medium-sized
CDR3nt: TGTGCCAGCCTAACAGGGAGGGTGAACACCGGGGAGCTGTTTTTT
CDR3aa: CASLTGRVNTGELFF

d_gene: TRBD2
v_gene: TRBV12-3/TRBV12-4
j_gene: TRBJ2-4
abundance: many
CDR3nt: TGTGCCAGCAGTTTAGCGGGGGGGACCGAGGAGCATCAGTACTTC
CDR3aa: CASSLAGGTEEHQYF

d_gene: NA
v_gene: TRBV28
j_gene: TRBJ2-2
abundance: few
CDR3nt: TGTGCCAGCGGCACTTGGGAGCCCGGACGGACCGGGGAGCTGTTTTTT
CDR3aa: CASGTWEPGRTGELFF

d_gene: TRBD1
v_gene: TRBV11-2
j_gene: TRBJ1-1
abundance: many
CDR3nt: TGTGCCAGCAGGCGACCGGGACAGAGAAACACTGAAGCTTTCTTT
CDR3aa: CASRRPGQRNTEAFF

d_gene: NA
v_gene: TRBV10-3
j_gene: TRBJ2-7
abundance: many
CDR3nt: TGTGCCATCAGTGAGTCTGGGGGGTCCTACGAGCAGTACTTC
CDR3aa: CAISESGGSYEQYF

d_gene: NA
v_gene: TRBV10-3
j_gene: TRBJ1-3
abundance: few
CDR3nt: TGTGCCATCGGACCTGGGGATGGAAACACCATATATTTT
CDR3aa: CAIGPGDGNTIYF

d_gene: NA
v_gene: TRBV3-1
j_gene: TRBJ2-3
abundance: few
CDR3nt: TGTGCCAGCACCGACTGGGAGGATACGCAGTATTTT
CDR3aa: CASTDWEDTQYF

d_gene: NA
v_gene: TRBV29-1
j_gene: TRBJ1-5
abundance: many
CDR3nt: TGCAGCGCCGGGACGGCGAATCAGCCCCAGCATTTT
CDR3aa: CSAGTANQPQHF

d_gene: NA
v_gene: TRBV7-8
j_gene: TRBJ1-6
abundance: few
CDR3nt: TGTGCCAGCAGCTTGCCGGGGAATTCACCCCTCCACTTT
CDR3aa: CASSLPGNSPLHF

d_gene: NA
v_gene: TRBV27
j_gene: TRBJ1-1
abundance: few
CDR3nt: TGTGCCAGCAGTTTGCAGGGGAAAACTGAAGCTTTCTTT
CDR3aa: CASSLQGKTEAFF

d_gene: NA
v_gene: TRBV6-1
j_gene: TRBJ2-5
abundance: few
CDR3nt: TGTGCCAGCAGTGAAAGGTGGGATGAGACCCAGTACTTC
CDR3aa: CASSERWDETQYF

d_gene: NA
v_gene: TRBV10-3
j_gene: TRBJ1-2
abundance: NA
CDR3nt: TGTGCCATCAGTGTCGGCAGGGGCGGCTACACCTTC
CDR3aa: CAISVGRGGYTF

d_gene: NA
v_gene: TRBV12-3/TRBV12-4
j_gene: TRBJ1-2
abundance: few
CDR3nt: TGTGCCAGCTTCAGGGGTGGCTACACCTTC
CDR3aa: CASFRGGYTF

d_gene: TRBD2
v_gene: TRBV6-6
j_gene: TRBJ2-3
abundance: NA
CDR3nt: TGTGCCAGCAGTAGGACTAGCGATACAGATACGCAGTATTTT
CDR3aa: CASSRTSDTDTQYF

d_gene: TRBD2
v_gene: TRBV4-1
j_gene: TRBJ2-3
abundance: NA
CDR3nt: TGCGCCAGCAGCCAAGGCGGGGGGCCGACCACAGATACGCAGTATTTT
CDR3aa: CASSQGGGPTTDTQYF